This passage covers 17 T cell receptor beta chains from one sample sequenced in a study of blood T cells in healthy people across ages. The second PCR ran roughly 6 to 12 cycles with a sample-barcoded 5' primer and J-beta primers. TCRdb redid the calling of the 5' RACE reads with MiXCR, one entry per CDR3 protein. The profile shows roughly 500,000 distinct CDR3 sequences, 27% of them singletons. The sequenced sample was blood. These receptors came from a woman in her 70s in good health.

This clonotype was counted between two and nine times. The rearrangement joins TRBV6-5 to TRBJ1-2; no reliable D call. V was clipped by 10 bases and J by 8 bases, with 11 bases between them. Germline lookup yields CDR1 MNHEY and CDR2 SVGAGI. The CDR3 extends over 10 amino acids. In DNA, the CDR3 is TGTGCCACACGCCGAGGAGGCTACACCTTC. Its translation: CATRRGGYTF.

About this clonotype itself: Relative to the germline gene, one junction end is altered; a read error may explain this. This chain joins TRBV6-6 and TRBJ1-1; 10 bases map to TRBD1. Germline loops: CDR1 MNHNY, CDR2 SVGAGI (reference sequence). This CDR3 has 13 residues. The chain's CDR3 is CAGRQGANTEAFF. CDR3 DNA: TGTGCCGGCAGACAGGGGGCAAACACTGAAGCTTTCTTT.

Regarding this clonotype: The junction differs from germline at one of its ends, possibly a read error. This rearrangement joins TRBV12-3 or TRBV12-4 to TRBJ1-3, with D uncertain. This CDR3 contains 12 residues. CDR3 protein: CASSFWGTTIYF. CDR3 nucleotide sequence: TGTGCCAGCAGTTTTTGGGGAACCACCATATATTTT.

This clonotype has ten or more counts. A read error may produce the germline difference seen at one junction end. J is TRBJ2-6 and V is TRBV5-1; D perhaps matches TRBD2 (5 bases). The germline V gene encodes CDR1 SGHRS and CDR2 YFSETQ. The CDR3 extends over 15 amino acids. CDR3 in DNA: TGTGCCAGCAGCTTTGGGAGCTCTGGGGCCAACGTCCTGACTTTC. Translating it yields CASSFGSSGANVLTF.

Only a few counts were recorded for this clonotype. CDR3 loop: CASSRTAQTNEKLFF. The CDR3 DNA reads as TGTGCCAGCAGCCGGACGGCACAAACTAATGAAAAACTGTTTTTT. The rearrangement uses TRBV4-2 and TRBJ1-4; no reliable D call. The CDR3 extends over 15 amino acids. Germline CDR1 LGHNA, CDR2 YNFKEQ. The V end lost 4 bases, the J end lost 1 base, and 10 bases lay between the germline ends.

This clonotype has only a few counts. This chain connects TRBV20-1 to TRBJ2-5; D remains unclear. Looked up from germline, CDR1 is DFQATT and CDR2 is SNEGSKA (reference sequence). CDR3 length: 10 residues. V was shortened by 6 bases and J by 3 bases, with 5 bases between the two germline ends. In DNA, the CDR3 is TGCAGTGCGGAGAAAGAGACCCAGTACTTC. Translated, it gives CSAEKETQYF.

This clonotype was counted only a few times. V is TRBV5-6 and J is TRBJ2-5; TRBD2 matches 8 bases. The J call could be wrong; TRBJ2-1 is a better fit for the DNA end. Germline loops: CDR1 SGHDT, CDR2 YYEEEE. There are 15 residues in the CDR3. The DNA for the CDR3 is TGTGCCAGCTTCGGGAGTAGCGGGATTAGCAATGAGCAGTTCTTC. This gives the protein CASFGSSGISNEQFF.

The V and J genes are TRBV5-1 and TRBJ1-2; D gene unclear. This CDR3 contains 15 residues. Germline values: CDR1 SGHRS, CDR2 YFSETQ. V was clipped by 4 bases and J by 8 bases, with 21 bases between them. DNA of the CDR3: TGCGCCAGCAGCGTAGATCCGGGCGCCCGCAGCGGCTACACCTTC. This translates into CASSVDPGARSGYTF.

The rearrangement uses TRBV28 and TRBJ1-2; 11 bases are shared with TRBD1. CDR3 length: 13 residues. The junction had 2 bases not matched to a gene; V was cut back by 7 bases and J by 4 bases. The germline gives CDR1 MDHEN, CDR2 SYDVKM. The CDR3: CASIGTGGYGYTF. In DNA form, the CDR3 reads TGTGCCAGCATCGGGACAGGGGGCTATGGCTACACCTTC.

J is TRBJ1-2 and V is TRBV7-6; 9 bases align to TRBD1. CDR1 is SGHVS, CDR2 FNYEAQ, per germline. CDR3 length equals 16 residues. With 5 bases clipped from V and 6 bases from J, the junction kept 13 bases outside the gene matches. The chain's CDR3 is CASSLSGSGQGDGYTF. Written as DNA, the CDR3 is TGTGCCAGCAGCCTGAGTGGTTCGGGACAGGGAGATGGCTACACCTTC. Variable domain in full (rest from reference TRBV7-6 and TRBJ1-2): GAGVSQSPRYKVTKRGQDVALRCDPISGHVSLYWYRQALGQGPEFLTYFNYEAQQDKSGLPNDRFSAERPEGSISTLTIQRTEQRDSAMYRCASSLSGSGQGDGYTFGSGTRLTVV.

This clonotype has more than one count but fewer than ten. The gene calls are TRBV29-1 and TRBJ2-6, with unresolved D. Germline V gene lookup returns CDR1 SQVTM and CDR2 ANQGSEA. The CDR3 extends over 16 amino acids. V was trimmed by 4 bases and J by 0 bases, leaving 13 bases between them. CDR3 sequence: CSVAVVGDSGANVLTF. CDR3 in DNA: TGCAGCGTTGCTGTCGTTGGGGACTCTGGGGCCAACGTCCTGACTTTC. The full variable domain, rest sourced from reference TRBV29-1 and TRBJ2-6, is SAVISQKPSRDICQRGTSLTIQCQVDSQVTMMFWYRQQPGQSLTLIATANQGSEATYESGFVIDKFPISRPNLTFSTLTVSNMSPEDSSIYLCSVAVVGDSGANVLTFGAGSRLTVL.

The rearrangement joins TRBV29-1 to TRBJ2-5, with unresolved D. CDR1 SQVTM and CDR2 ANQGSEA come from the germline V gene. CDR3 length equals 14 residues. The V end lost 3 bases, the J end lost 0 bases, and 11 bases lay between the germline ends. DNA of the CDR3: TGCAGCGTTGATGGCTTGTCAGACCAAGAGACCCAGTACTTC. Translation gives CSVDGLSDQETQYF.

This clonotype was detected only a few times. V usage is TRBV20-1 and J usage is TRBJ2-7; D is ambiguous. This CDR3 comprises 12 residues. CDR1 DFQATT and CDR2 SNEGSKA come from the germline V gene (reference sequence). Between the trimmed V and J ends, which lost 4 bases and 0 bases, there was a span of 7 bases. This CDR3 reads CSATPNSYEQYF. The CDR3 coding sequence is TGCAGTGCTACCCCGAACTCCTACGAGCAGTACTTC.

The chain's CDR3 is CASTGRTGQETQYF. The CDR3 DNA sequence: TGTGCCAGCACCGGACGGACAGGGCAAGAGACCCAGTACTTC. This chain joins TRBV2 and TRBJ2-5; 8 nucleotides agree with TRBD1. Germline assignment: CDR1 SNHLY and CDR2 FYNNEI. The CDR3 sequence is 14 residues long. V lost 7 bases to trimming and J lost 2 bases; unmatched junction nucleotides: 6.

Regarding this clonotype: A junction boundary mismatches the germline segment, possibly from a read error. The rearrangement joins TRBV7-2 to TRBJ2-1; D could derive from TRBD1 or TRBD2 (5 bases each). This CDR3 is 16 amino acids long. The germline CDR1 and CDR2 sequences are SGHTA and FQGNSA. The CDR3 here is CASSLLGESSYDEQFF. The CDR3 DNA reads as TGTGCCAGCAGCTTACTAGGGGAGAGCTCCTACGATGAGCAGTTCTTC. Combining the CDR3 with reference TRBV7-2 and TRBJ2-1 gives the whole variable domain GAGVSQSPSNKVTEKGKDVELRCDPISGHTALYWYRQSLGQGLEFLIYFQGNSAPDKSGLPSDRFSAERTGGSVSTLTIQRTQQEDSAVYLCASSLLGESSYDEQFFGPGTRLTVL.

J is TRBJ1-5 and V is TRBV6-6, with TRBD1 as a possible D gene (5 bases). Deletions cut 8 bases from V and 1 base from J, with 9 bases between. Per germline, CDR1 MNHNY and CDR2 SVGAGI (reference sequence). The CDR3 spans 13 residues. DNA for the CDR3: TGTGCCAGCGGGCGGGACAGCAATCAGCCCCAGCATTTT. Translating gives CASGRDSNQPQHF.

The chain joins TRBV24-1 to TRBJ2-5, with a tentative D call TRBD1 (5 bases). Trimming removed 3 bases at V and 4 bases at J, with 8 bases between. The CDR3 runs to 13 residues. Per germline, CDR1 KGHDR and CDR2 SFDVKD. Here the CDR3 DNA reads TGTGCCACCAGTGATGACAGTTTAGAGACCCAGTACTTC. It yields the protein CATSDDSLETQYF.